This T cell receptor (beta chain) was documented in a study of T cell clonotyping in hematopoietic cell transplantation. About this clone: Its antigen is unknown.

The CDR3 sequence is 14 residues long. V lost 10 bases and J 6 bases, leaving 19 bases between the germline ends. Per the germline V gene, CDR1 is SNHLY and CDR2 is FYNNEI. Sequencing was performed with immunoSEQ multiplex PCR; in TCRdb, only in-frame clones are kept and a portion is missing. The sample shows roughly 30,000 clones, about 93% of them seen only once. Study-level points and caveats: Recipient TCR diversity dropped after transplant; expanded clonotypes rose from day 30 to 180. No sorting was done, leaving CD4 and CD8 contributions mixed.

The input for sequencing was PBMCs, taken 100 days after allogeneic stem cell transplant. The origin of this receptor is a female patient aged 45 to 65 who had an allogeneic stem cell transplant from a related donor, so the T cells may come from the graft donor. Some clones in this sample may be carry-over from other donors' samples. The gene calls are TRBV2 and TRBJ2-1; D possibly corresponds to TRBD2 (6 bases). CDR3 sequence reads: CAIQSGRGFNEQFF. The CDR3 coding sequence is TGTGCCATCCAGTCGGGGCGGGGATTCAATGAGCAGTTCTTC.